The TCR beta chain under discussion was sequenced for a study of B cell selection in AIRE deficiency. Germline loops: CDR1 SGDLS, CDR2 YYNGEE. The CDR3 runs 14 residues. Trimming stripped 0 bases from V and 4 bases from J, with 9 bases between. The study, taken as a whole, reports: Shorter CDR3s marked shared Treg sequences, biased toward few non-templated insertions.

The assay was immunoSEQ multiplex PCR, and TCRdb's table has in-frame clones only and misses some. Found here are roughly 18,000 clones, approximately 94% of them singletons; the top ten hold about 0.89%. Sorted regulatory T cells were CD4-positive, CD25-high and CD127-low or negative. As regards this clone: No antigen is known for it.

This chain connects TRBV9 to TRBJ2-3; D might be TRBD1 (5 bases). The clonotype comes from a human donor in good health. The sequencing input was CD4+CD25+ Tregs sorted from PBMCs. The chain's CDR3 is CASSVGQMADTQYF. The CDR3 coding sequence is TGTGCCAGCAGCGTAGGACAGATGGCAGATACGCAGTATTTT.